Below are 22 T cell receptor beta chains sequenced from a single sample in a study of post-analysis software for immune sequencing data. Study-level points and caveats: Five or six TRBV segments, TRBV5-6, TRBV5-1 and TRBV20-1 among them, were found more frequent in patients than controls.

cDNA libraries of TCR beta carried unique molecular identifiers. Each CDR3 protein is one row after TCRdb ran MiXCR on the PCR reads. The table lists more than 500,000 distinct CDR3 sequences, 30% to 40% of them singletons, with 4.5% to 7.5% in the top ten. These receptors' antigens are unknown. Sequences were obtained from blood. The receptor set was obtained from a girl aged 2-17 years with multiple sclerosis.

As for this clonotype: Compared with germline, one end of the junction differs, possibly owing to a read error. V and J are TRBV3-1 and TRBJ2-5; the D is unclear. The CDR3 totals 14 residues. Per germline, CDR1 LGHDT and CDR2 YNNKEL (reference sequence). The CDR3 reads CAGSQDFVQETQYF. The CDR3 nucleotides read TGTGCCGGCAGCCAAGATTTTGTGCAAGAGACCCAGTACTTC.

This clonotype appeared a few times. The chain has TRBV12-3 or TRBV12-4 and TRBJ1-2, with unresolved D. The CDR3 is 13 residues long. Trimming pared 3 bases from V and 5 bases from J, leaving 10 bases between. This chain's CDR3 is CASSFRTAYGYTF. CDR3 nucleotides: TGTGCCAGCAGTTTTCGGACCGCGTATGGCTACACCTTC.

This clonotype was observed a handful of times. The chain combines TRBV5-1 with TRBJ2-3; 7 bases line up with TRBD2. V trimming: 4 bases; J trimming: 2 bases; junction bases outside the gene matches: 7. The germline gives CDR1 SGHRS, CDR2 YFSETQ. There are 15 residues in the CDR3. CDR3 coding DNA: TGCGCCAGCAGCCCCGGGACTACAGACACAGATACGCAGTATTTT. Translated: CASSPGTTDTDTQYF.

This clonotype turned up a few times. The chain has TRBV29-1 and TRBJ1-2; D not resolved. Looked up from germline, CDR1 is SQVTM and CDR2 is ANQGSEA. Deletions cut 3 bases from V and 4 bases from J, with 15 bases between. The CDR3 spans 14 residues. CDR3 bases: TGCAGCGTTGACGCCCCGGGATTTGGCTATGGCTACACCTTC. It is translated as CSVDAPGFGYGYTF.

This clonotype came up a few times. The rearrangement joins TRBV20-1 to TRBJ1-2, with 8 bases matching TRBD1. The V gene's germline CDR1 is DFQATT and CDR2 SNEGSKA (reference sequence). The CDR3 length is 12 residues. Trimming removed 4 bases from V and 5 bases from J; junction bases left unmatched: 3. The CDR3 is CSAMTGVYGYTF. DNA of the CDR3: TGCAGTGCTATGACAGGGGTTTATGGCTACACCTTC.

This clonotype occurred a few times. The CDR3 region has the DNA TGTGCCAGCAGTTACTCGAAAGGAAACACCATATATTTT. It encodes CASSYSKGNTIYF. The rearrangement links TRBV6-6 to TRBJ1-3; D gene ambiguous. The CDR3 has 13 residues. Per the germline V gene, CDR1 is MNHNY and CDR2 is SVGAGI (reference sequence). Trimming shortened V by 0 bases and J by 4 bases, and 4 bases separated the two germline ends.

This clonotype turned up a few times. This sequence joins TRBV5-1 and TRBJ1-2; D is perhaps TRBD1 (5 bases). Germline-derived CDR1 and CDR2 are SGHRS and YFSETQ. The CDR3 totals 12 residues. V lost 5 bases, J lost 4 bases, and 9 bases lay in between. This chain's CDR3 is CASREGAYGYTF. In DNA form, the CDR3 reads TGCGCCAGCAGAGAAGGGGCCTATGGCTACACCTTC.

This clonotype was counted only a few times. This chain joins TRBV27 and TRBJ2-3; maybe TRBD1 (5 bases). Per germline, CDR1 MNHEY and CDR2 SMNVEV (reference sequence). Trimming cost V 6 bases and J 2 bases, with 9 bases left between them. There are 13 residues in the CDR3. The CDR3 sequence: CASSLQDTDTQYF. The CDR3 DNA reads TGTGCCAGCAGCCTACAGGACACAGATACGCAGTATTTT.

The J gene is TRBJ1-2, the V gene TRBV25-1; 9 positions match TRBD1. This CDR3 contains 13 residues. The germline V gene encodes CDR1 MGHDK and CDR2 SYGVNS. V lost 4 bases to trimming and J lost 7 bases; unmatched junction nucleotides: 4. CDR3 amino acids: CASSVQGASGYTF. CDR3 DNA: TGTGCCAGCAGTGTACAGGGGGCTAGTGGCTACACCTTC.

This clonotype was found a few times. CDR3 residues: CASSQGWGARDTQYF. The CDR3, as DNA: TGTGCCAGCAGCCAAGGATGGGGGGCAAGGGATACGCAGTATTTT. The genes are TRBV7-8 and TRBJ2-3, with D perhaps matching TRBD1 or TRBD2 (6 bases each). V was pared by 5 bases and J by 6 bases, with 18 bases between. The CDR3 runs to 15 residues. Germline CDR1 SGHVS, CDR2 FQNEAQ.

In DNA form, the CDR3 reads TGTGCCACCAGTGAAGCGGGACAGGCCAAGGAGACCCAGTACTTC. Its protein is CATSEAGQAKETQYF. The genes are TRBV24-1 and TRBJ2-5; D may be TRBD1 (8 bases). The V end lost 4 bases, the J end lost 5 bases, and 16 bases lay between the germline ends. This CDR3 spans 15 amino acids. CDR1 KGHDR and CDR2 SFDVKD come from the germline V gene.

CDR3 DNA: TGCAGTGCTCCAGCTTCGGCCTCACAAGAGACCCAGTACTTC. Amino acids: CSAPASASQETQYF. The chain is built from TRBV20-1 and TRBJ2-4; D ambiguous. The J call may be incorrect, as the DNA end agrees better with TRBJ2-5. The CDR3 runs to 14 residues. The V gene's germline CDR1 is DFQATT and CDR2 SNEGSKA (reference sequence).

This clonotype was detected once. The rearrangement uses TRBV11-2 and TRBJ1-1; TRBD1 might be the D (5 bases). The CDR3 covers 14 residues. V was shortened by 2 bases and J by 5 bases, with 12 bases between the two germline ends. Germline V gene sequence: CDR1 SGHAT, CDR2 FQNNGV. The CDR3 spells CASSLKEGSTEAFF. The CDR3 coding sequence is TGTGCCAGCAGCTTAAAGGAGGGGTCGACTGAAGCTTTCTTT. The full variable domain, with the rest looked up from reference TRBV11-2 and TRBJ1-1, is EAGVAQSPRYKIIEKRQSVAFWCNPISGHATLYWYQQILGQGPKLLIQFQNNGVVDDSQLPKDRFSAERLKGVDSTLKIQPAKLEDSAVYLCASSLKEGSTEAFFGQGTRLTVV.

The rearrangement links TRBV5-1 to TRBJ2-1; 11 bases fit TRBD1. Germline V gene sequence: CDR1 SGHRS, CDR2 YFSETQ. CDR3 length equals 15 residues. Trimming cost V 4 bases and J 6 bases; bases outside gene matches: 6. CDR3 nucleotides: TGCGCCAGCAGCCCGGGACAGGGGGTTTTCAATGAGCAGTTCTTC. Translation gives CASSPGQGVFNEQFF. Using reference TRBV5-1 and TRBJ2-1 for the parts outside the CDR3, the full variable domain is KAGVTQTPRYLIKTRGQQVTLSCSPISGHRSVSWYQQTPGQGLQFLFEYFSETQRNKGNFPGRFSGRQFSNSRSEMNVSTLELGDSALYLCASSPGQGVFNEQFFGPGTRLTVL.

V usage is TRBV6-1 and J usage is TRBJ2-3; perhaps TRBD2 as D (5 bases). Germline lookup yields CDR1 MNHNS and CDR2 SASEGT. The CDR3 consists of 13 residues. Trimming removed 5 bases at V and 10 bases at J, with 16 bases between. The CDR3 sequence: CASSLSSSVSQYF. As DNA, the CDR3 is TGTGCCAGCAGTCTTTCTAGCTCCGTCTCGCAGTATTTT.

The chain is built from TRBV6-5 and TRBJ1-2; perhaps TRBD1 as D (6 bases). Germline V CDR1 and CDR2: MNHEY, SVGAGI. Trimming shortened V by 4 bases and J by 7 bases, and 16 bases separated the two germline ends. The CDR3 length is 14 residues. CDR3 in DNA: TGTGCCAGCAGTTCGTCCCGGAGGGGGGGTGGCTACACCTTC. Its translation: CASSSSRRGGGYTF.

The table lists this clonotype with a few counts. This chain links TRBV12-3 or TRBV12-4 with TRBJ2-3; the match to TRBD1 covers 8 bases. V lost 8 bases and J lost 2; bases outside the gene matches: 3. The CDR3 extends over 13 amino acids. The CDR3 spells CASGQGITDTQYF. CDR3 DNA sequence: TGTGCCAGCGGACAGGGAATCACAGATACGCAGTATTTT.

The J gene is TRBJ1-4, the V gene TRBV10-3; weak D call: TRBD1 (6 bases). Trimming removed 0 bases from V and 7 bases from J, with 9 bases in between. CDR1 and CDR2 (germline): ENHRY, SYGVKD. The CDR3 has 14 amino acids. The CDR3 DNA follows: TGTGCCATCAGTGAGTCTGGGGGCCGTGAAAAACTGTTTTTT. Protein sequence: CAISESGGREKLFF.

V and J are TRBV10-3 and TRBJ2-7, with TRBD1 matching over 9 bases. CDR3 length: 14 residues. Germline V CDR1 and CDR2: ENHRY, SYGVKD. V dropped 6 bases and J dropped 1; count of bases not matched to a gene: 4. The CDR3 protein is CAISRQGVSYEQYF. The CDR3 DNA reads TGTGCCATCAGCCGACAGGGGGTGTCCTACGAGCAGTACTTC.

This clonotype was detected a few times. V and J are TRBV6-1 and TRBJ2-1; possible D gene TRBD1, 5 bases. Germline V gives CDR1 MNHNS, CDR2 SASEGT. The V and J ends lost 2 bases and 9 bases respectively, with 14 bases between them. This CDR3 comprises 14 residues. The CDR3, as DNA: TGTGCCAGCAGTGAAAGGGGCAGATGGGCTGAGCAGTTCTTC. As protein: CASSERGRWAEQFF.

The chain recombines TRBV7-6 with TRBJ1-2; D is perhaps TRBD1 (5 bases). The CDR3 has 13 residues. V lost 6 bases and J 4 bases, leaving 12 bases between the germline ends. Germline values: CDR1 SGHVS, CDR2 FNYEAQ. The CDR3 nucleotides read TGTGCCAGCAGGGCTAAGGGGAGCTATGGCTACACCTTC. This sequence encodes CASRAKGSYGYTF.

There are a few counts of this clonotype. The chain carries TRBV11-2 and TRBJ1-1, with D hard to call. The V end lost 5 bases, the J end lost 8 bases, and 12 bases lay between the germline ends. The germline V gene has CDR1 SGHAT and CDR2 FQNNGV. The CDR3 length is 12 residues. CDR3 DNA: TGTGCCAGCAGCGTCGGACCCCTAGAAGCTTTCTTT. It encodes CASSVGPLEAFF.